The sequence of this TCR beta chain was determined in a study of glioma-infiltrating T cells. Study-wide points: CDR3 overlap between tissue and blood was very small. Non-neoplastic patients had below-expected tissue-blood divergence, while all gliomas exceeded expectation.

This clonotype turned up a few times. The target antigen is unknown. The iRepertoire nested amplicon-rescue multiplex PCR amplified TCR alpha and beta CDR3s from RNA. Tissue mRNA or PBMC total RNA, roughly 100-400 ng, went into one-step reverse transcription and amplification. TCRdb redid the calling of the multiplex PCR reads with MiXCR, one entry per CDR3 protein. Here the sample spans approximately 90,000 distinct CDR3 sequences, around a quarter being singletons. From germline, CDR1 is SGHTA and CDR2 FQGNSA. CDR3 length: 14 residues. V shed 1 base and J shed 3 bases, with 8 bases lying between them.

The chain is built from TRBV7-2 and TRBJ2-3; weak D call: TRBD2 (5 bases). Sequenced sample: glioma tissue, nonneoplastic brain tissue, or PBMCs (not recorded which). This clonotype originated in a human donor with low-grade glioma or glioblastoma, undergoing nonglioma brain surgery, or in good health (not recorded which). In DNA form, the CDR3 reads TGTGCCAGCAGCTTAGTAGCGAGGACAGATACGCAGTATTTT. Protein sequence: CASSLVARTDTQYF.